This TCR beta chain appears in the sequencing data of a study of T cell responses to AZD1222 COVID-19 vaccine. Produced via immunoSEQ multiplex PCR; TCRdb's table is partial and in-frame only. The data contain approximately 120,000 clones, about 88% of them singletons. About this clone itself: Its antigen is undetermined.

Study-level points and caveats: Of spike-specific TCRs, nearly half reportedly target regions left unmutated in variants. Seropositivity was recorded at baseline in only a handful of AZD1222 recipients. In all cases, repertoires were sampled only after the peak T cell response. Most donors were white British and more were female, and clonal diversity was possibly underestimated.

CDR3 length: 15 amino acids. The V end was cut by 5 bases, the J end by 5 bases, with 13 bases between. CDR1 is MNHEY and CDR2 is SMNVEV in the germline V gene (reference sequence). This sequence originates from an adult who received the AZD1222 COVID-19 vaccine. The chain couples TRBV27 to TRBJ1-6; a weak D match, TRBD1 (6 bases). Source: peripheral blood, taken 28 days after the second AZD1222 dose. This chain's CDR3 is CASSPNRAHNSPLHF. The CDR3 DNA is TGTGCCAGCAGTCCAAACAGGGCCCATAATTCACCCCTCCACTTT.